This T cell receptor (beta chain) was identified during a study of cytomegalovirus exposure and HLA in healthy donors. 13 Jbeta primers and 60 Vbeta primers were used for the PCR. Here immunoSEQ multiplex PCR was the method, and the copy in TCRdb shows in-frame clones only, minus some. The data contain 150,000 or so clones, around 80% of them singletons. With 6 bases clipped from V and 3 bases from J, the junction kept 10 bases outside the gene matches. Germline CDR1 reads MNHNS; CDR2 reads SASEGT. This CDR3 has 15 residues. This chain connects TRBV6-1 to TRBJ1-1; TRBD1 matches 7 bases. The sample consisted of PBMCs. This receptor was taken from a man aged 18 to 30 in good health and CMV-seropositive. CDR3 residues: CASRATGRTDTEAFF. Here the CDR3 DNA reads TGTGCCAGCAGAGCGACAGGGAGAACGGACACTGAAGCTTTCTTT.